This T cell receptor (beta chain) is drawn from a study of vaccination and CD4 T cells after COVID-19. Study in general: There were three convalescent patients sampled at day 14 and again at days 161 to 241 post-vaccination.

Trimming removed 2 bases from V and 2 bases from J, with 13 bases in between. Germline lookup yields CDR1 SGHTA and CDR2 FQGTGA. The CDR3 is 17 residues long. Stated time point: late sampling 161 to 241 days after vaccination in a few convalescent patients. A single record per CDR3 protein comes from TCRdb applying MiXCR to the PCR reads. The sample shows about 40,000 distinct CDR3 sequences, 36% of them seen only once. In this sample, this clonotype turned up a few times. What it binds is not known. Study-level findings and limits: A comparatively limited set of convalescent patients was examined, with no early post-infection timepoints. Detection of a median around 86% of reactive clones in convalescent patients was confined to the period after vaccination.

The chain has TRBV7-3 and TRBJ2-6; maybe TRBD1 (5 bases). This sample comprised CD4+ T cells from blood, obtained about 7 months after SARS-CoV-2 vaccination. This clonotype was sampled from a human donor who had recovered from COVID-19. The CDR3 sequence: CASSLQPGLAGANVLTF. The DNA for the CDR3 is TGTGCCAGCAGCTTACAGCCAGGGCTAGCTGGGGCCAACGTCCTGACTTTC.